These 8 T cell receptor beta chains were sequenced from one sample in a study of cytomegalovirus exposure and HLA in healthy donors. The PCR used 60 Vbeta and 13 Jbeta primers. This table comes from immunoSEQ multiplex PCR, and its TCRdb copy is limited to in-frame clones, with some not included. The data hold about 84,000 clones, with about 60% observed a single time. The sequenced material came from PBMCs. Source of these receptors: a middle-aged woman in good health and CMV-seropositive.

This clone was seen only a few times. The J gene is TRBJ1-3, the V gene TRBV11-2; a weak D match, TRBD1 (6 bases). Germline V gene sequence: CDR1 SGHAT, CDR2 FQNNGV. Between the trimmed V and J ends, which lost 1 base and 6 bases, there was a span of 16 bases. This CDR3 region has 16 residues. This chain's CDR3 is CASSLGSDRNSNTIYF. CDR3 bases: TGTGCCAGCAGCTTAGGGAGCGACAGGAACTCAAACACCATATATTTT. The whole variable domain, remainder taken from reference TRBV11-2 and TRBJ1-3, is EAGVAQSPRYKIIEKRQSVAFWCNPISGHATLYWYQQILGQGPKLLIQFQNNGVVDDSQLPKDRFSAERLKGVDSTLKIQPAKLEDSAVYLCASSLGSDRNSNTIYFGEGSWLTVV.

V is TRBV2 and J is TRBJ2-7; D perhaps matches TRBD2 (6 bases). The V end was cut by 7 bases, the J end by 6 bases, with 19 bases between. CDR1 SNHLY and CDR2 FYNNEI come from the germline V gene. This CDR3 comprises 14 residues. CDR3: CASNLLRLGGEQYF. The CDR3 DNA sequence: TGTGCCAGCAACCTTCTCCGCCTCGGGGGCGAGCAGTACTTC.

This chain connects TRBV29-1 to TRBJ2-3, with 8 bases identical to TRBD1. Trimming cost V 0 bases and J 7 bases; bases outside gene matches: 9. The germline V gene encodes CDR1 SQVTM and CDR2 ANQGSEA. The CDR3 has 15 residues. CDR3 residues: CSVEDRTGSIYTQYF. As DNA, the CDR3 is TGCAGCGTTGAAGACCGGACAGGGTCGATCTATACGCAGTATTTT.

This clone was detected a few times. The V call is TRBV7-3, the J call TRBJ2-3; 8 nucleotides agree with TRBD2. V trimming: 2 bases; J trimming: 5 bases; junction bases outside the gene matches: 6. CDR3 length: 15 residues. Per germline, CDR1 SGHTA and CDR2 FQGTGA. Here the CDR3 reads CASSLWAGGVDTQYF. For the CDR3, the DNA is TGTGCCAGCAGCTTATGGGCGGGAGGAGTAGATACGCAGTATTTT.

The rearrangement uses TRBV9 and TRBJ2-1; D is possibly TRBD2 (5 bases). The germline V gene encodes CDR1 SGDLS and CDR2 YYNGEE. The CDR3 length is 16 residues. V lost 1 base and J 4 bases, leaving 15 bases between the germline ends. CDR3 loop: CASSVPTEGGYNEQFF. DNA of the CDR3: TGTGCCAGCAGCGTACCTACCGAGGGCGGTTACAATGAGCAGTTCTTC.

J is TRBJ2-3 and V is TRBV28, with a possible D match to TRBD2 (5 bases). The length of the CDR3 is 19 residues. CDR1 is MDHEN, CDR2 SYDVKM, per germline. Trimming left V 1 base short and J 0 bases short, with 20 bases between. Here the CDR3 reads CASSLLGDYNSASTDTQYF. The CDR3 DNA sequence: TGTGCCAGCAGTTTATTAGGAGACTACAACTCAGCTAGCACAGATACGCAGTATTTT.

The rearrangement uses TRBV28 and TRBJ1-4; 9 bases are shared with TRBD1. The CDR3 has 13 amino acids. Germline CDR1 reads MDHEN; CDR2 reads SYDVKM. The V and J ends lost 10 bases and 8 bases, in that order; junction bases with no gene match: 8. DNA of the CDR3: TGTGCCACCCGAGACAGGGGGACCGAAAAACTGTTTTTT. Translation: CATRDRGTEKLFF.

This clone was observed a few times. This chain connects TRBV10-3 to TRBJ2-2; weak D call: TRBD1 (5 bases). Germline V lookup: CDR1 ENHRY, CDR2 SYGVKD. Trimming took 4 bases from V and 7 from J, leaving 13 bases between them. The CDR3 contains 14 residues. The CDR3 sequence: CAISGQTGFGELFF. CDR3 bases: TGTGCCATCAGTGGGCAAACAGGATTCGGGGAGCTGTTTTTT.